This is a list of T cell receptor beta chains from one sample in a study of blood T cell repertoires in COVID-19. Method: immunoSEQ multiplex PCR; TCRdb's copy keeps in-frame clones and lacks some. The data show fewer than 250,000 clones, around 83% seen once. Sequencing was performed on PBMCs or T cells enriched from blood (not recorded which). All receptors come from a woman in her thirties or forties who had recovered from COVID-19. The CDR3 runs from the conserved cysteine through the conserved F or W. The order of the fields is V gene, clone size, D gene, J gene, CDR3 protein, CDR3 DNA. The D gene is left open where the match is weak. Only part of the rows carry a size: once, few, many, or a class if the clone is expanded.

v_gene: TRBV9; abundance: -; d_gene: TRBD1; j_gene: TRBJ1-2; CDR3aa: CASSSRTGPYGYTF; CDR3nt: TGTGCCAGCAGCTCCCGGACAGGGCCCTATGGCTACACCTTC
v_gene: TRBV4-1; abundance: -; d_gene: -; j_gene: TRBJ1-2; CDR3aa: CASSQDPRGGSGYTF; CDR3nt: TGCGCCAGCAGCCAAGATCCCAGGGGCGGGTCTGGCTACACCTTC
v_gene: TRBV29-1; abundance: -; d_gene: -; j_gene: TRBJ2-2; CDR3aa: CSVEMGEAGELFF; CDR3nt: TGCAGCGTTGAAATGGGGGAGGCCGGGGAGCTGTTTTTT
v_gene: TRBV18; abundance: few; d_gene: TRBD1; j_gene: TRBJ1-5; CDR3aa: CASVQGVGNQPQHF; CDR3nt: TGTGCCAGCGTACAGGGGGTTGGCAATCAGCCCCAGCATTTT
v_gene: TRBV5-4; abundance: -; d_gene: TRBD2; j_gene: TRBJ2-1; CDR3aa: CASSPTTTSGYNEQFF; CDR3nt: TGTGCCAGCAGCCCGACAACCACTAGCGGATACAATGAGCAGTTCTTC
v_gene: TRBV30; abundance: -; d_gene: -; j_gene: TRBJ1-5; CDR3aa: CAWSGSNNQPQHF; CDR3nt: TGTGCCTGGAGTGGGAGTAACAATCAGCCCCAGCATTTT
v_gene: TRBV28; abundance: -; d_gene: TRBD2; j_gene: TRBJ2-1; CDR3aa: CASSSSGEYNEQFF; CDR3nt: TGTGCCAGCAGTTCAAGCGGGGAGTACAATGAGCAGTTCTTC
v_gene: TRBV24-1; abundance: few; d_gene: TRBD2; j_gene: TRBJ2-2; CDR3aa: CATGPSGSANTGELFF; CDR3nt: TGTGCCACCGGTCCTAGCGGGAGCGCGAACACCGGGGAGCTGTTTTTT
v_gene: TRBV7-8; abundance: -; d_gene: TRBD1; j_gene: TRBJ1-2; CDR3aa: CASSSGQGDGYTF; CDR3nt: TGTGCCAGCAGTTCCGGACAGGGCGATGGCTACACCTTC
v_gene: TRBV18; abundance: -; d_gene: -; j_gene: TRBJ1-1; CDR3aa: CASSPRTEAFF; CDR3nt: TGTGCCAGCTCACCACGGACAGAAGCTTTCTTT
v_gene: TRBV28; abundance: once; d_gene: -; j_gene: TRBJ2-3; CDR3aa: CASSSGSGDTQYF; CDR3nt: TGTGCCAGCAGCAGCGGGTCAGGAGATACGCAGTATTTT
v_gene: TRBV5-1; abundance: once; d_gene: -; j_gene: TRBJ1-4; CDR3aa: CASSFGRVGEKLFF; CDR3nt: TGCGCCAGCAGCTTTGGCAGGGTGGGGGAAAAACTGTTTTTT
v_gene: TRBV11-2; abundance: few; d_gene: TRBD2; j_gene: TRBJ2-1; CDR3aa: CASSLVLAGGHNEQFF; CDR3nt: TGTGCCAGCAGCTTAGTTTTAGCGGGAGGGCACAATGAGCAGTTCTTC
v_gene: TRBV18; abundance: -; d_gene: -; j_gene: TRBJ1-3; CDR3aa: CASSPGLSGNTIYF; CDR3nt: TGTGCCAGCTCACCGGGCCTCTCTGGAAACACCATATATTTT
v_gene: TRBV18; abundance: -; d_gene: TRBD2; j_gene: TRBJ2-2; CDR3aa: CASSPLLAGPNTGELFF; CDR3nt: TGTGCCAGCTCACCACTCTTAGCGGGACCGAACACCGGGGAGCTGTTTTTT
v_gene: TRBV7-9; abundance: -; d_gene: -; j_gene: TRBJ2-5; CDR3aa: CASSSTGLGKETQYF; CDR3nt: TGTGCCAGCAGCTCGACGGGACTGGGAAAAGAGACCCAGTACTTC
v_gene: TRBV2; abundance: few; d_gene: -; j_gene: TRBJ1-1; CDR3aa: CASSEVRVVTEAFF; CDR3nt: TGTGCCAGCAGTGAAGTGCGGGTCGTCACTGAAGCTTTCTTT
v_gene: TRBV5-4; abundance: -; d_gene: TRBD1; j_gene: TRBJ1-3; CDR3aa: CASSPLGGQGAGNTIYF; CDR3nt: TGTGCCAGCAGCCCTCTAGGGGGACAGGGTGCTGGAAACACCATATATTTT
v_gene: TRBV28; abundance: few; d_gene: -; j_gene: TRBJ2-7; CDR3aa: CASSLREPGHYEQYF; CDR3nt: TGTGCCAGCAGCCTCAGGGAGCCGGGACACTACGAGCAGTACTTC
v_gene: TRBV7-2; abundance: -; d_gene: TRBD2; j_gene: TRBJ2-7; CDR3aa: CASSSSGTSGFYEQYF; CDR3nt: TGTGCCAGCAGCTCCAGCGGTACTAGCGGTTTCTACGAGCAGTACTTC
v_gene: TRBV2; abundance: -; d_gene: -; j_gene: TRBJ2-2; CDR3aa: CAGGQYTGELFF; CDR3nt: TGTGCCGGAGGACAGTACACCGGGGAGCTGTTTTTT
v_gene: TRBV5-6; abundance: -; d_gene: -; j_gene: TRBJ2-1; CDR3aa: CASSPDSYNEQFF; CDR3nt: TGTGCCAGCAGCCCAGACTCCTACAATGAGCAGTTCTTC
v_gene: TRBV4-3; abundance: once; d_gene: -; j_gene: TRBJ2-3; CDR3aa: CASSQDLLTTDTQYF; CDR3nt: TGCGCCAGCAGCCAAGATCTCCTAACCACAGATACGCAGTATTTT
v_gene: TRBV7-2; abundance: -; d_gene: TRBD1; j_gene: TRBJ1-2; CDR3aa: CASSFTGGYGYTF; CDR3nt: TGTGCCAGCAGCTTTACAGGGGGTTATGGCTACACCTTC
v_gene: TRBV13; abundance: -; d_gene: TRBD2; j_gene: TRBJ2-3; CDR3aa: CASSPRTSATDTQYF; CDR3nt: TGTGCCAGCAGCCCACGGACTAGTGCCACAGATACGCAGTATTTT
v_gene: TRBV6-5; abundance: -; d_gene: -; j_gene: TRBJ2-7; CDR3aa: CASRPQGTSYEQYF; CDR3nt: TGTGCCAGCAGACCCCAAGGGACTTCCTACGAGCAGTACTTC
v_gene: TRBV14; abundance: -; d_gene: -; j_gene: TRBJ2-3; CDR3aa: CASSQDRISTDTQYF; CDR3nt: TGTGCCAGCAGCCAAGACAGGATAAGCACAGATACGCAGTATTTT
v_gene: TRBV11-3; abundance: -; d_gene: -; j_gene: TRBJ2-1; CDR3aa: CASGGRTEAGLRDNEQFF; CDR3nt: TGTGCCAGTGGGGGCCGGACCGAGGCCGGATTGAGGGACAATGAGCAGTTCTTC
v_gene: TRBV24-1; abundance: -; d_gene: TRBD2; j_gene: TRBJ2-1; CDR3aa: CATSDFGLAGGNEQFF; CDR3nt: TGTGCCACCAGTGATTTTGGACTAGCGGGAGGCAATGAGCAGTTCTTC
v_gene: TRBV30; abundance: -; d_gene: -; j_gene: TRBJ1-2; CDR3aa: CAWSTQTGRGGYTF; CDR3nt: TGTGCCTGGAGTACCCAGACAGGTCGGGGTGGCTACACCTTC
v_gene: TRBV9; abundance: once; d_gene: TRBD1; j_gene: TRBJ1-4; CDR3aa: CASSPGQGVGKLFF; CDR3nt: TGTGCCAGCAGCCCCGGACAGGGGGTAGGAAAACTGTTTTTT
v_gene: TRBV27; abundance: -; d_gene: -; j_gene: TRBJ1-1; CDR3aa: CASRWGGGTEAFF; CDR3nt: TGTGCCAGTAGATGGGGAGGGGGGACTGAAGCTTTCTTT
v_gene: TRBV9; abundance: -; d_gene: -; j_gene: TRBJ1-3; CDR3aa: CASSVATGNSGNTIYF; CDR3nt: TGTGCCAGCAGCGTAGCTACAGGAAACTCTGGAAACACCATATATTTT
v_gene: TRBV9; abundance: -; d_gene: -; j_gene: TRBJ2-3; CDR3aa: CASSGRGEGPTDTQYF; CDR3nt: TGTGCCAGCAGCGGTAGGGGGGAGGGCCCCACAGATACGCAGTATTTT
v_gene: TRBV6-5; abundance: -; d_gene: TRBD2; j_gene: TRBJ2-5; CDR3aa: CASSVSGRETQYF; CDR3nt: TGTGCCAGCAGCGTTAGCGGGAGAGAGACCCAGTACTTC
v_gene: TRBV27; abundance: -; d_gene: TRBD2; j_gene: TRBJ2-7; CDR3aa: CASSYRASGTYEQYF; CDR3nt: TGTGCCAGCAGTTACCGGGCTAGCGGGACCTACGAGCAGTACTTC
v_gene: TRBV28; abundance: -; d_gene: -; j_gene: TRBJ1-5; CDR3aa: CASTLSRGLQPQHF; CDR3nt: TGTGCCAGTACTTTAAGTAGGGGCCTTCAGCCCCAGCATTTT
v_gene: TRBV7-9; abundance: -; d_gene: TRBD2; j_gene: TRBJ2-1; CDR3aa: CASSQTSGSEYEQFF; CDR3nt: TGTGCCAGCAGCCAGACTAGCGGGAGTGAGTATGAGCAGTTCTTC
v_gene: TRBV3-1/TRBV3-2; abundance: -; d_gene: -; j_gene: TRBJ1-3; CDR3aa: CASSGSDRPVGNTIYF; CDR3nt: TGTGCCAGCAGCGGATCCGACAGGCCTGTGGGAAACACCATATATTTT
v_gene: TRBV6-4; abundance: -; d_gene: TRBD2; j_gene: TRBJ2-3; CDR3aa: CASSDRDAGTSGRTTDTQYF; CDR3nt: TGTGCCAGCAGTGATCGAGATGCCGGGACTAGCGGGAGGACGACAGATACGCAGTATTTT
v_gene: TRBV6-2/TRBV6-3; abundance: -; d_gene: TRBD2; j_gene: TRBJ2-6; CDR3aa: CASSRTGLAVVGGANVLTF; CDR3nt: TGTGCCAGCAGCCGAACAGGACTAGCGGTTGTGGGTGGGGCCAACGTCCTGACTTTC
v_gene: TRBV2; abundance: -; d_gene: TRBD2; j_gene: TRBJ2-2; CDR3aa: CASSDRLAGVIGELFF; CDR3nt: TGTGCCAGCAGCGATCGGCTAGCGGGAGTGATCGGGGAGCTGTTTTTT
v_gene: TRBV19; abundance: -; d_gene: -; j_gene: TRBJ2-3; CDR3aa: CASSTPRVTDTQYF; CDR3nt: TGTGCCAGTAGTACCCCCCGAGTTACAGATACGCAGTATTTT
v_gene: TRBV6-5; abundance: -; d_gene: -; j_gene: TRBJ1-1; CDR3aa: CASSQYRDTEAFF; CDR3nt: TGTGCCAGCAGTCAATACCGGGACACTGAAGCTTTCTTT
v_gene: TRBV2; abundance: -; d_gene: -; j_gene: TRBJ2-2; CDR3aa: CASRQGGSGTGELFF; CDR3nt: TGTGCCAGCAGGCAGGGAGGTTCGGGCACCGGGGAGCTGTTTTTT
v_gene: TRBV6-5; abundance: -; d_gene: TRBD2; j_gene: TRBJ2-7; CDR3aa: CASLPAGVAYEQYF; CDR3nt: TGTGCCAGCCTACCAGCGGGAGTGGCCTACGAGCAGTACTTC